Here is one TCR beta chain with its context. The data stem from a study of Tregs in tolerant kidney transplant recipients. Generated by immunoSEQ multiplex PCR, the TCRdb table keeps only in-frame clones and is missing some. The sample carries approximately 100,000 clones, approximately 94% recorded once. V was trimmed by 2 bases and J by 3 bases, leaving 7 bases between them. CDR3 size: 13 residues. CDR1 SNHLY and CDR2 FYNNEI come from the germline V gene. The input for sequencing was CD4+ T cells from blood, taken before the transplant. The TCR originated in a human donor who received a combined kidney and bone marrow transplant. The rearrangement uses TRBV2 and TRBJ1-2; unclear D gene. CDR3 nucleotide sequence: TGTGCCAGCAGTGAATCAGTTTACTATGGCTACACCTTC. Protein product: CASSESVYYGYTF.